This T cell receptor beta chain was captured in a study of T cell changes during pregnancy in multiple sclerosis. Clones were sequenced by immunoSEQ multiplex PCR, and TCRdb holds only the in-frame ones, with some missing. The table includes about 36,000 clones, roughly 89% detected once. Germline CDR1 SGHTA, CDR2 FQGNSA. The CDR3 has 15 residues. V trimming: 5 bases; J trimming: 3 bases; junction bases outside the gene matches: 10. This receptor was taken from a female donor in good health, enrolled as a control in a pregnancy study. The specimen was CD4+ T cells from peripheral blood mononuclear cells, collected in the second trimester of pregnancy. This chain joins TRBV7-2 and TRBJ2-7, with 7 bases aligning to TRBD1. The CDR3 DNA follows: TGTGCCAGCAGCGTAGGAAGGGGGCCAAGCTACGAGCAGTACTTC. It is translated as CASSVGRGPSYEQYF.